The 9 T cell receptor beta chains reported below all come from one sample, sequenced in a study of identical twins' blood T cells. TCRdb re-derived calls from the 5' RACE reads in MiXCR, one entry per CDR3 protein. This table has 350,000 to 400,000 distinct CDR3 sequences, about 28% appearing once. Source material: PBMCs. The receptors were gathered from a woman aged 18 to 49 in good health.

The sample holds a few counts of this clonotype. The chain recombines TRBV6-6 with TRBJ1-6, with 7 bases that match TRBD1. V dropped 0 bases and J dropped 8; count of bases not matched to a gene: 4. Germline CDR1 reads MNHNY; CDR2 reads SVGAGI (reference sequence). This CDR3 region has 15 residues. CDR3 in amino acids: CASSYSTGRDSPLHF. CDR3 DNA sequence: TGTGCCAGCAGTTACTCGACAGGGAGGGATTCACCCCTCCACTTT.

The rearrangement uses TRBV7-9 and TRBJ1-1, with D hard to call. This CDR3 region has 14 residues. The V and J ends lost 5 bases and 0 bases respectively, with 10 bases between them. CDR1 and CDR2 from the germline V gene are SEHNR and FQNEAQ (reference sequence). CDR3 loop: CASSEQRVNTEAFF. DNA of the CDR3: TGTGCCAGCAGCGAGCAACGGGTGAACACTGAAGCTTTCTTT. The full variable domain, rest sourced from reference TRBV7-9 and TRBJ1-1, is DTGVSQNPRHKITKRGQNVTFRCDPISEHNRLYWYRQTLGQGPEFLTYFQNEAQLEKSRLLSDRFSAERPKGSFSTLEIQRTEQGDSAMYLCASSEQRVNTEAFFGQGTRLTVV.

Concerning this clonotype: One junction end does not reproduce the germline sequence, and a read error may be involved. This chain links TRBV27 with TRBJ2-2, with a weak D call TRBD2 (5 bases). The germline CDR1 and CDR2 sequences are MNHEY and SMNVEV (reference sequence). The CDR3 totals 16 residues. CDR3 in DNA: TGTGCCAGCAGTCCCGCCTTGGGGTTTGGGCCCGGGGAGCTGCTTTTT. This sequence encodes CASSPALGFGPGELLF.

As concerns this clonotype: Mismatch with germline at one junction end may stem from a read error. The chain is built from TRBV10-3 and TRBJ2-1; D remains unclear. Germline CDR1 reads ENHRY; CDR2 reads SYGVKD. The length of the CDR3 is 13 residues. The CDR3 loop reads CAVSVAVSHEQFF. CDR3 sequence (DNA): TGTGCCGTCAGTGTGGCGGTTTCACATGAGCAGTTCTTC.

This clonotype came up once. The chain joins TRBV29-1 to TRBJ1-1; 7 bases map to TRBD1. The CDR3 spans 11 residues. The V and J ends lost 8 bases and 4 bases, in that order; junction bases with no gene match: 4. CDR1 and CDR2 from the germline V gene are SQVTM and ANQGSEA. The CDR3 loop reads CSLGGGTEAFF. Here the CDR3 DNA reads TGCAGCCTAGGGGGCGGCACTGAAGCTTTCTTT.

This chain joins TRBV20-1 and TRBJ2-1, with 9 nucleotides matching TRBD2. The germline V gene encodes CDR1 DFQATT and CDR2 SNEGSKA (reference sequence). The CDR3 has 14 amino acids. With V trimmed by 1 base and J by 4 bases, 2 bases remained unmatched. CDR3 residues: CSARATSGYNEQFF. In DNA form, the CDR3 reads TGCAGTGCTAGAGCGACTAGCGGTTACAATGAGCAGTTCTTC.

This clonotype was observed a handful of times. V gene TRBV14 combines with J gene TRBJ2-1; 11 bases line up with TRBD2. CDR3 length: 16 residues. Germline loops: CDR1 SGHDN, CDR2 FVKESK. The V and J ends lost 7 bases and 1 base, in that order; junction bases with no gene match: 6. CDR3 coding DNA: TGTGCCAGCACCCAGACTAGCGGGACTTCCTACAATGAGCAGTTCTTC. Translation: CASTQTSGTSYNEQFF.

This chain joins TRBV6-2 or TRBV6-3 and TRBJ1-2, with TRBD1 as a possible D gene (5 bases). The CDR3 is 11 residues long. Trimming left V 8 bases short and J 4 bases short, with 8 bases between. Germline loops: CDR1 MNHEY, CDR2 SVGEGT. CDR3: CASSDIYGYTF. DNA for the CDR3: TGTGCCAGCTCGGACATCTATGGCTACACCTTC.

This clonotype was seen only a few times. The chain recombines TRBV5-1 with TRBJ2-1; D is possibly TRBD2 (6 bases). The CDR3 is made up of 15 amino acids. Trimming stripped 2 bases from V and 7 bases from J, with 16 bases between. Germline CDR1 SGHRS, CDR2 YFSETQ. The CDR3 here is CASSFTGTRGNEQFF. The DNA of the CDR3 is TGCGCCAGCAGCTTTACCGGGACCCGGGGGAATGAGCAGTTCTTC.